These T cell receptor beta chains were read from a single sample in a study of T cells in Graves' hyperthyroidism and ophthalmopathy. TCRdb reprocessed the multiplex PCR reads with MiXCR, giving one entry per CDR3 protein. The sample contains hundreds of thousands of distinct CDR3 sequences, around 15% of which appear only once. Sequencing was done on a sample of blood. The receptors derive from a woman aged 18-35 years with Graves' hyperthyroidism. Both conserved end residues are part of each CDR3. A D gene is named only where the DNA matches it firmly. Where a row states a size, it is once, few, many or the class of an expanded clone; other rows omit it.

d_call,clone_size,v_call,j_call,cdr3_nt,cdr3_aa
TRBD1,many,TRBV29-1,TRBJ1-1,TGCAGCGTGCACAGGGGAGTCACTGAAGCTTTCTTT,CSVHRGVTEAFF
-,-,TRBV19,TRBJ2-7,TGTGCCAGTAGTTCGAGCAGGGACCCCTACGAGCAGTACTTC,CASSSSRDPYEQYF
TRBD2,few,TRBV27,TRBJ2-1,TGTGCCAGCAGTCCTCAATCGGGACTAGCGGGAGTGAATGAGCAGTTCTTC,CASSPQSGLAGVNEQFF
-,-,TRBV28,TRBJ2-3,TGTGCCAGCAGTTTGGACCCGTTGAAGCAGTATTTT,CASSLDPLKQYF
TRBD2,many,TRBV15,TRBJ2-1,TGTGCCACCAGCAGAGATCCCCAGTTTAGCGGGAGGAGGGGTGAGCAGTTCTTC,CATSRDPQFSGRRGEQFF
-,many,TRBV20-1,TRBJ2-7,TGCAGTGCTAGAGATTGGCGCGAGGGGCCCTACGAGCAGTACTTC,CSARDWREGPYEQYF
-,-,TRBV20-1,TRBJ2-7,TGCAGTGCTAGAAGCCCAGCGGCTTACGAGCAGTACTTC,CSARSPAAYEQYF
-,-,TRBV10-3,TRBJ2-7,TGTGCCATCAGTGAGTTTGGGCAGGCAAACTCCTACGAGCAGTACTTC,CAISEFGQANSYEQYF
TRBD2,many,TRBV3-1,TRBJ2-1,TGTGCCAGCAGCCAAGAAGGTAGCGGGGCAAATGAGCAGTTCTTC,CASSQEGSGANEQFF
TRBD2,many,TRBV11-2,TRBJ2-5,TGTGCCAGCAGCTTAGGGTCTAGCGGGAGCCCGGGAGAGACCCAGTACTTC,CASSLGSSGSPGETQYF
-,many,TRBV5-5,TRBJ2-1,TGTGCCAGCCGTCGAGGATCCGCCTACAATGAGCAGTTCTTC,CASRRGSAYNEQFF
TRBD1,many,TRBV27,TRBJ1-1,TGTGCCAGCAGTCCAGGACAGGATCTCCCACTTGAAGCTTTCTTT,CASSPGQDLPLEAFF
TRBD1,once,TRBV11-2,TRBJ2-7,TGTGCCAGCTATACCCAATCGACAGGGGATTTCTACGAGCAGTACTTC,CASYTQSTGDFYEQYF
TRBD1,many,TRBV29-1,TRBJ2-7,TGCAGCGTCGCCGGGACAGGTAGCTCCTACGAGCAGTACTTC,CSVAGTGSSYEQYF
-,many,TRBV12-3/TRBV12-4,TRBJ1-5,TGTGCCAGCAGTTTCGGGCAGGGTAGCAATCAGCCCCAGCATTTT,CASSFGQGSNQPQHF
-,few,TRBV12-3/TRBV12-4,TRBJ2-5,TGTGCCAGCAGTTCCTTTAATAGGGACCAAGAGACCCAGTACTTC,CASSSFNRDQETQYF
TRBD2,many,TRBV7-2,TRBJ2-5,TGTGCCAGCAGCTCGTATAGCGGGGTCCAAGAGACCCAGTACTTC,CASSSYSGVQETQYF
-,many,TRBV27,TRBJ2-1,TGTGCCAGCAGCTTAGGCGGCAATGAGCAGTTCTTC,CASSLGGNEQFF
TRBD2,-,TRBV4-1,TRBJ2-1,TGCGCCAGCAGCCAAGCGGGACTAGTCCGCTACAATGAGCAGTTCTTC,CASSQAGLVRYNEQFF
-,-,TRBV14,TRBJ2-2,TGTGCCAGCAGCCACAACACCGGGGAGCTGTTTTTT,CASSHNTGELFF